This T cell receptor (beta chain) was sequenced for a study of blood T cell repertoires in COVID-19. Background on the study: COVID-19 samples, acute and convalescent, were from the United States, Italy and Spain. Sources were T cells, B-cell-depleted T cells, or PBMCs; the material itself was cDNA or gDNA.

In the original analysis: Reference gene primer amplification gave nucleated cell count estimates. Sequencing was performed with immunoSEQ multiplex PCR; in TCRdb, only in-frame clones are kept and a portion is missing. The V and J calls and clone size were taken over from that table, and D and trimming were inferred from the DNA. Of under 250,000 clones listed, roughly 80% are singletons. There are 15 residues in the CDR3. V was trimmed by 8 bases and J by 0 bases, leaving 14 bases between them. Germline lookup yields CDR1 MGHDK and CDR2 SYGVNS. Seattle patient enrollment occurred during active infection, with longitudinal follow-up thereafter.

This sequence joins TRBV25-1 and TRBJ1-3; D is undetermined. The clonotype originates from a woman in her seventies with COVID-19, enrolled during active disease. Sequences were obtained from peripheral blood. Here the CDR3 reads CASRPTDSSGNTIYF. The CDR3 nucleotides are TGTGCCAGCCGCCCTACCGATTCCTCTGGAAACACCATATATTTT.